These 5 T cell receptor beta chains were sequenced from one sample in a study of STAT3 mutations in large granular lymphocyte leukemia. Study-level points and caveats: Every T-cell large granular lymphocyte leukemia patient had at least one immunodominant TCR beta clonotype.

No antigen has been identified for these receptors. Measured with immunoSEQ multiplex PCR; TCRdb has only the in-frame clones, and not every one. The table lists thousands of clones, roughly two fifths of them singletons. Sequenced material: peripheral blood mononuclear cells. Receptor source: a man aged 60 to 75 with T-cell large granular lymphocyte leukemia. Some clones in this sample may be carry-over from other donors' samples.

V usage is TRBV29-1 and J usage is TRBJ2-1; either TRBD1 or TRBD2 may supply D (5 bases each). V lost 8 bases, J lost 7 bases, and 15 bases lay in between. CDR3 length equals 12 residues. Germline V CDR1 and CDR2: SQVTM, ANQGSEA. The CDR3 DNA sequence: TGCAGCTCCGGGGCCCTGAGGAATGAGCAGTTCTTC. Its translation: CSSGALRNEQFF.

This clone turned up a few times. The gene calls are TRBV5-1 and TRBJ1-1; no definite D call. CDR3 length: 11 residues. Trimming stripped 2 bases from V and 11 bases from J, with 10 bases between. CDR1 and CDR2 from the germline V gene are SGHRS and YFSETQ. The CDR3 DNA reads as TGCGCCAGCAGCTTAGCGGGGTTTGCTTTCTTT. This codes for CASSLAGFAFF.

CDR3 nucleotides: TGTGCCAGCTCCCCAACGACTAGCGGGTTGAACAATGAGCAGTTCTTC. Translated, it gives CASSPTTSGLNNEQFF. The rearrangement uses TRBV18 and TRBJ2-1; TRBD2 aligns across 10 bases. The CDR3 is 16 amino acids. Trimming removed 6 bases from V and 5 bases from J; junction bases left unmatched: 10. CDR1 KGHSH and CDR2 LQKENI come from the germline V gene. Full variable domain (remainder filled in from reference TRBV18 and TRBJ2-1): NAGVMQNPRHLVRRRGQEARLRCSPMKGHSHVYWYRQLPEEGLKFMVYLQKENIIDESGMPKERFSAEFPKEGPSILRIQQVVRGDSAAYFCASSPTTSGLNNEQFFGPGTRLTVL.

J is TRBJ2-7 and V is TRBV7-9; D might be TRBD1 (6 bases). V dropped 5 bases and J dropped 0 bases, with 14 bases sitting between them. Germline loops: CDR1 SEHNR, CDR2 FQNEAQ (reference sequence). The CDR3 runs 15 residues. The CDR3 is CASSRRDMNSYEQYF. CDR3 sequence (DNA): TGTGCCAGCAGCCGCCGGGACATGAACTCCTACGAGCAGTACTTC.

The chain recombines TRBV5-6 with TRBJ2-7; D gene unclear. V was pared by 5 bases and J by 0 bases, with 15 bases between. The CDR3 loop spans 15 amino acids. Germline CDR1 reads SGHDT; CDR2 reads YYEEEE. The CDR3 sequence: CASSMGPESSYEQYV. CDR3 sequence (DNA): TGTGCCAGCAGTATGGGCCCGGAAAGCTCCTACGAGCAGTACGTC.